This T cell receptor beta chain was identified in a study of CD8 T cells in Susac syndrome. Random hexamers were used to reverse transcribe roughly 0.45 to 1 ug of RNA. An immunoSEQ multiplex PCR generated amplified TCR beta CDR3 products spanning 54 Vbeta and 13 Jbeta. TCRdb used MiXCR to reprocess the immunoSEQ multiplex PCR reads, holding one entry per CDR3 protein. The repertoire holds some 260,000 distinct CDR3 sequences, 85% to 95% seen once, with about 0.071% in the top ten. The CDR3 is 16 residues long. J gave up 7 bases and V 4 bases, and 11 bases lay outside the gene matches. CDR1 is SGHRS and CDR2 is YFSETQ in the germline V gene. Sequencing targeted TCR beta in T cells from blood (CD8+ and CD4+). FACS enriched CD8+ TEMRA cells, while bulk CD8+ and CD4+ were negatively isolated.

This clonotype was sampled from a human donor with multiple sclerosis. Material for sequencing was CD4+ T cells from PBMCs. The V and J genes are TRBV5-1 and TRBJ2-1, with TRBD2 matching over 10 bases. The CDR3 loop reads CASSPSGGALSNEQFF. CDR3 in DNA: TGCGCCAGCAGCCCGAGCGGGGGGGCCTTGTCGAATGAGCAGTTCTTC.